Shown below are 18 T cell receptor beta chains from a single sample sequenced in a study of T cells in Graves' hyperthyroidism and ophthalmopathy. Regions amplified from RNA transcripts were the TCR beta CDR3 regions. Using the HTBI primer set, a first-round RT-PCR was run on the TCR CDR3. TCRdb itself ran the multiplex PCR reads through MiXCR, one entry per CDR3 protein. The table shows 500,000 to 600,000 distinct CDR3 sequences, with about 43% occurring only once. Sequencing was carried out using peripheral blood or thyroid tissue (not recorded which). These receptors were obtained from a woman between 18 and 30 years old with Graves' hyperthyroidism.

In its sample, this clonotype was seen many times. The chain is built from TRBV7-9 and TRBJ2-7; 8 nucleotides agree with TRBD1. The CDR3 has 15 residues. V lost 5 bases, J lost 5 bases, and 11 bases stayed unmatched. In germline, CDR1 is SEHNR, CDR2 FQNEAQ (reference sequence). CDR3 nucleotide sequence: TGTGCCAGCAGCGTGTACAGGGGGTTTCGGCACGAGCAGTACTTC. Amino acid sequence: CASSVYRGFRHEQYF. The whole variable domain, filled in from reference TRBV7-9 and TRBJ2-7, reads DTGVSQNPRHKITKRGQNVTFRCDPISEHNRLYWYRQTLGQGPEFLTYFQNEAQLEKSRLLSDRFSAERPKGSFSTLEIQRTEQGDSAMYLCASSVYRGFRHEQYFGPGTRLTVT.

J is TRBJ2-2 and V is TRBV7-2, with D hard to call. The germline V gene has CDR1 SGHTA and CDR2 FQGNSA. This CDR3 spans 15 amino acids. With 3 bases removed from V and 9 bases from J, the gap between germline ends came to 17 bases. CDR3 residues: CASSFDGVNTRELFF. In nucleotides, the CDR3 is TGTGCCAGCAGCTTTGACGGAGTAAACACAAGGGAGCTGTTTTTT.

The gene calls are TRBV11-2 and TRBJ2-1; D is unclear. V lost 4 bases and J 10 bases, leaving 14 bases between the germline ends. The CDR3 spans 13 residues. The germline V gene has CDR1 SGHAT and CDR2 FQNNGV. The DNA for the CDR3 is TGTGCCAGCAGCTCCGCTGTGGTGGAGGAGCAGTTCTTC. Residues: CASSSAVVEEQFF.

The gene calls are TRBV25-1 and TRBJ1-1, with D possibly being TRBD1 (6 bases). Germline V gene data show CDR1 as MGHDK and CDR2 as SYGVNS. This CDR3 is 20 amino acids long. V shed 4 bases and J shed 3 bases, with 30 bases lying between them. As DNA, the CDR3 is TGTGCCAGCAGTGCCCCTCCTAGGGGGGGGGCCCCCGGGCGGCACACTGAAGCTTTCTTT. Its translation is CASSAPPRGGAPGRHTEAFF.

With regard to this clonotype: This clone may be a read error of a much larger clone one base away. The chain employs TRBV10-3 and TRBJ1-5; TRBD1 might be the D (6 bases). Trimming took off 4 bases at V and 5 bases at J, with 12 bases between the two ends. Germline V lookup: CDR1 ENHRY, CDR2 SYGVKD. This CDR3 region has 14 residues. The CDR3 DNA follows: TGTGCCATCAGTGGGGGCAGGGGACATCAGCCCCAGCATTTT. This translates into CAISGGRGHQPQHF.

Worth noting for this clonotype: With a much larger clone just one base away, this may be a read error. V and J are TRBV20-1 and TRBJ2-2, with TRBD2 identical over 11 bases. Germline CDR1 reads DFQATT; CDR2 reads SNEGSKA (reference sequence). Trimming took 5 bases from V and 4 from J; bases not matched to a gene: 6. CDR3 size: 15 residues. The CDR3 here is CSALLAGESTGELFF. CDR3 nucleotides: TGCAGTGCTTTACTAGCGGGAGAAAGCACCGGGGAGCTGTTTTTT.

The rearrangement uses TRBV2 and TRBJ1-6; D ambiguous. V was shortened by 4 bases and J by 7 bases, with 20 bases between the two germline ends. From germline, CDR1 is SNHLY and CDR2 FYNNEI. The CDR3 totals 17 residues. This chain's CDR3 is CASSAELGSLRNSPLHF. In DNA, the CDR3 is TGTGCCAGCAGTGCCGAGCTGGGCAGCTTGAGAAATTCACCCCTCCACTTT.

This chain connects TRBV10-3 to TRBJ2-6; D is possibly TRBD1 or TRBD2 (5 bases each). The V gene lost 7 bases and the J gene lost 0 bases, with 10 bases spanning the gap. The CDR3 contains 15 residues. Germline CDR1 reads ENHRY; CDR2 reads SYGVKD. The CDR3 nucleotides read TGTGCCATCACCGAAGGGACCTCTGGGGCCAACGTCCTGACTTTC. It yields the protein CAITEGTSGANVLTF.

The chain uses TRBV27 and TRBJ2-7; D is possibly TRBD1 (6 bases). V shed 5 bases and J shed 6 bases, with 17 bases lying between them. Germline CDR1 and CDR2: MNHEY and SMNVEV (reference sequence). This CDR3 is 14 amino acids long. The CDR3 DNA follows: TGTGCCAGCAGTCCGACGTACAGGGTGGGCGAGCAGTACTTC. Its protein product is CASSPTYRVGEQYF.

This clonotype has at least ten counts. The J gene is TRBJ2-5, the V gene TRBV4-1, with a possible D match to TRBD1 (5 bases). Trimming shortened V by 8 bases and J by 3 bases, and 16 bases separated the two germline ends. The CDR3 is 14 amino acids. Germline-derived CDR1 and CDR2 are MGHRA and YSYEKL. The CDR3 bases are TGCGCCAGCTCTCCTCAAGGGGATAAAGAGACCCAGTACTTC. It yields the protein CASSPQGDKETQYF.

There are many counts of this clonotype. The chain has TRBV24-1 and TRBJ2-3; maybe TRBD1 (6 bases). The V and J ends lost 4 bases and 0 bases respectively, with 13 bases between them. This CDR3 has 16 amino acids. Germline CDR1 reads KGHDR; CDR2 reads SFDVKD. For the CDR3, the DNA is TGTGCCACCAGTGACCCCGGGACAACTAGCACAGATACGCAGTATTTT. It specifies CATSDPGTTSTDTQYF.

This clonotype was picked up many times. The chain uses TRBV7-8 and TRBJ1-1; a weak D match, TRBD1 (5 bases). From germline, CDR1 is SGHVS and CDR2 FQNEAQ. This CDR3 contains 15 residues. With 4 bases removed from V and 0 bases from J, the gap between germline ends came to 12 bases. CDR3 protein: CASSSGTEMNTEAFF. CDR3 in DNA: TGTGCCAGCAGCTCCGGGACGGAGATGAACACTGAAGCTTTCTTT.

This chain joins TRBV29-1 and TRBJ1-5; D not certain. Per germline, CDR1 SQVTM and CDR2 ANQGSEA. The length of the CDR3 is 13 residues. V was cut by 6 bases and J by 5 bases, with 14 bases left in between. The CDR3 is CSVAGQEHQPQHF. CDR3 bases: TGCAGCGTCGCAGGCCAGGAACATCAGCCCCAGCATTTT. Based on the CDR3 plus reference TRBV29-1 and TRBJ1-5, the full variable domain is SAVISQKPSRDICQRGTSLTIQCQVDSQVTMMFWYRQQPGQSLTLIATANQGSEATYESGFVIDKFPISRPNLTFSTLTVSNMSPEDSSIYLCSVAGQEHQPQHFGDGTRLSIL.

J is TRBJ2-7 and V is TRBV20-1, with 7 nucleotides matching TRBD2. This CDR3 comprises 15 residues. The germline gives CDR1 DFQATT, CDR2 SNEGSKA (reference sequence). V trimming: 1 base; J trimming: 2 bases; junction bases outside the gene matches: 8. CDR3 coding DNA: TGCAGTGCTAGAGGGGGTCGGGAGGCGACCTACGAGCAGTACTTC. It specifies CSARGGREATYEQYF.

This clonotype was found many times. The V and J genes are TRBV7-9 and TRBJ2-2; weak D call: TRBD2 (5 bases). This CDR3 comprises 17 residues. With 6 bases removed from V and 0 bases from J, the gap between germline ends came to 17 bases. Germline values: CDR1 SEHNR, CDR2 FQNEAQ (reference sequence). This CDR3 is CASSKGLAAANTGELFF. CDR3 bases: TGTGCCAGCAGTAAGGGCCTAGCAGCTGCGAACACCGGGGAGCTGTTTTTT.

Note on this clonotype: A much larger clone differs by one base, so this may be a read error. The V call is TRBV4-1, the J call TRBJ2-7; maybe TRBD1 (5 bases). Trimming shortened V by 0 bases and J by 4 bases, and 13 bases separated the two germline ends. The CDR3 is 15 amino acids. In germline, CDR1 is MGHRA, CDR2 YSYEKL. The CDR3 DNA is TGCGCCAGCAGCCAAGATGCAACAGGCGCTTACGAGCAGTACTTC. It specifies CASSQDATGAYEQYF.

This clonotype was seen many times. The V and J genes are TRBV24-1 and TRBJ1-2, with D perhaps TRBD1 (6 bases). The CDR3 is made up of 15 amino acids. Germline V lookup: CDR1 KGHDR, CDR2 SFDVKD. Trimming stripped 3 bases from V and 3 bases from J, with 13 bases between. Written as DNA, the CDR3 is TGTGCCACCAGTGATCCGAACAGGGATCACTATGGCTACACCTTC. Protein product: CATSDPNRDHYGYTF.

The V gene is TRBV4-2, the J gene TRBJ1-1; 7 positions agree with TRBD1. The CDR3 extends over 16 amino acids. CDR1 LGHNA and CDR2 YNFKEQ come from the germline V gene. J gave up 5 bases and V 2 bases, and 11 bases lay outside the gene matches. The CDR3 spells CASSQFFRGGSTEAFF. For the CDR3, the DNA is TGTGCCAGCAGCCAATTTTTTAGAGGGGGCTCAACTGAAGCTTTCTTT.